Listed here are 13 T cell receptor beta chains from one sample, sequenced in a study of early T cells in non-severe SARS-CoV-2 infection. TCRdb re-called the 5' RACE reads through MiXCR, storing one row per CDR3 protein. This table holds 53,000 or so distinct CDR3 sequences, more than 10% found once. Source: whole blood, taken at baseline. The receptor source for this set is an adult who was a healthcare worker with PCR-confirmed SARS-CoV-2 infection or an uninfected control (not recorded which).

This chain connects TRBV5-1 to TRBJ1-1; D is uncertain. The germline V gene encodes CDR1 SGHRS and CDR2 YFSETQ. Trimming shortened V by 0 bases and J by 1 base, and 7 bases separated the two germline ends. CDR3 length: 14 residues. CDR3 sequence (DNA): TGCGCCAGCAGCTTGGCTTCAGAGAACACTGAAGCTTTCTTT. This sequence encodes CASSLASENTEAFF.

The chain links TRBV6-2 or TRBV6-3 to TRBJ2-1, with TRBD2 matching over 8 bases. The CDR3 is made up of 16 amino acids. The J segment lost 4 bases and the V segment lost 0 bases, leaving 5 bases of the junction unmatched. Germline-derived CDR1 and CDR2 are MNHEY and SVGEGT. CDR3 sequence reads: CASSYSILAGYNEQFF. The CDR3 bases are TGTGCCAGCAGTTACTCGATTTTAGCGGGGTACAATGAGCAGTTCTTC.

This clonotype has at least ten counts. CDR3 in DNA: TGTGCCAGCAGCCACAGCGGGCTTCGGGATGCCAAAAACATTCAGTACTTC. Protein product: CASSHSGLRDAKNIQYF. The genes are TRBV11-2 and TRBJ2-4; TRBD2 is a possible D gene (6 bases). The CDR3 is made up of 17 amino acids. In germline, CDR1 is SGHAT, CDR2 FQNNGV. V was trimmed by 5 bases and J by 1 base, leaving 18 bases between them.

This clonotype was recorded a few times. The chain is built from TRBV7-9 and TRBJ1-6; TRBD1 is a possible D gene (6 bases). The CDR3 consists of 15 residues. V lost 5 bases to trimming and J lost 10 bases, with 18 bases between them. Germline lookup yields CDR1 SEHNR and CDR2 FQNEAQ (reference sequence). Here the CDR3 DNA reads TGTGCCAGCAGCAGTTCCGAGGGGGTGGGGTCACCCCTCCACTTT. Protein: CASSSSEGVGSPLHF.

The CDR3 coding sequence is TGTGCCAGCAGCTTAGAGCGGTCCTACGAGCAGTACTTC. It is translated as CASSLERSYEQYF. V and J are TRBV7-2 and TRBJ2-7, with D perhaps matching TRBD2 (5 bases). The length of the CDR3 is 13 residues. CDR1 and CDR2 (germline): SGHTA, FQGNSA. Trimming cost V 1 base and J 1 base, with 5 bases left between them.

This clonotype was recorded at least ten times. J is TRBJ2-1 and V is TRBV18; D is tentatively TRBD1 or TRBD2 (7 bases each). V gave up 2 bases and J gave up 0 bases, with 11 bases separating them. This CDR3 contains 16 residues. Germline V gene data show CDR1 as KGHSH and CDR2 as LQKENI. The CDR3: CASSPERDSSYNEQFF. CDR3 bases: TGTGCCAGCTCACCAGAGCGGGACAGCTCCTACAATGAGCAGTTCTTC.

The rearrangement joins TRBV28 to TRBJ1-6, with D uncertain. Germline V lookup: CDR1 MDHEN, CDR2 SYDVKM. This CDR3 is 15 amino acids long. The V and J ends lost 6 bases and 0 bases respectively, with 9 bases between them. CDR3 sequence: CASRPQSSYNSPLHF. The DNA of the CDR3 is TGTGCCAGCAGACCACAGAGCTCCTATAATTCACCCCTCCACTTT. Full variable domain (outside the CDR3, taken from reference TRBV28 and TRBJ1-6): DVKVTQSSRYLVKRTGEKVFLECVQDMDHENMFWYRQDPGLGLRLIYFSYDVKMKEKGDIPEGYSVSREKKERFSLILESASTNQTSMYLCASRPQSSYNSPLHFGNGTRLTVT.

This clonotype has only a few counts. V and J are TRBV12-3 or TRBV12-4 and TRBJ2-1; 7 nucleotides match TRBD1. V was clipped by 1 base and J by 4 bases; unmatched bases: 4. CDR3 size: 15 residues. The CDR3 sequence: CASSLGQGEYNEQFF. The CDR3 bases are TGTGCCAGCAGTTTAGGGCAGGGGGAATACAATGAGCAGTTCTTC.

In this sample, this clonotype turned up a few times. In DNA, the CDR3 is TGTGCCAGTAGTATCCCAGGGTTACCCTACAATGAGCAGTTCTTC. As protein: CASSIPGLPYNEQFF. The chain combines TRBV19 with TRBJ2-1, with a tentative D call TRBD1 (5 bases). Germline V gene lookup returns CDR1 LNHDA and CDR2 SQIVND (reference sequence). V shed 3 bases and J shed 2 bases, with 11 bases lying between them. The CDR3 loop spans 15 amino acids.

This clonotype came up a few times. In DNA form, the CDR3 reads TGTGCCAGCAGCTTGGGGGGCCGGGAGGCGCCCCAGCATTTT. It translates to CASSLGGREAPQHF. The chain joins TRBV7-9 to TRBJ1-5; tentative D call: TRBD1 (6 bases). The V end was cut by 3 bases, the J end by 9 bases, with 15 bases between. Germline CDR1 is SEHNR and CDR2 is FQNEAQ (reference sequence). The CDR3 runs to 14 residues.

This clonotype was detected a few times. The genes are TRBV19 and TRBJ1-5, with TRBD1 matching over 9 bases. This CDR3 comprises 14 residues. The V segment lost 6 bases and the J segment 5 bases; nucleotides outside the gene matches: 5. CDR1 and CDR2 (germline): LNHDA, SQIVND (reference sequence). CDR3 in DNA: TGTGCCAGTAGACAGACAGGGGGATATCAGCCCCAGCATTTT. It translates to CASRQTGGYQPQHF.

The chain combines TRBV19 with TRBJ2-3; TRBD1 matches 7 bases. Trimming cost V 6 bases and J 0 bases; bases outside gene matches: 9. The CDR3 is 16 residues long. Germline CDR1 and CDR2: LNHDA and SQIVND (reference sequence). CDR3 DNA: TGTGCCAGTAGCTCTCTTCCGGGACAGAGCACAGATACGCAGTATTTT. Encoded protein: CASSSLPGQSTDTQYF. Filled out from reference TRBV19 and TRBJ2-3, the complete variable domain reads DGGITQSPKYLFRKEGQNVTLSCEQNLNHDAMYWYRQDPGQGLRLIYYSQIVNDFQKGDIAEGYSVSREKKESFPLTVTSAQKNPTAFYLCASSSLPGQSTDTQYFGPGTRLTVL.

This clonotype occurred a few times. The gene calls are TRBV24-1 and TRBJ2-3, with 10 bases aligning to TRBD1. CDR3 size: 14 residues. After removal of 8 bases from V and 4 bases from J, the junction contained 5 bases not matched to a gene. Per germline, CDR1 KGHDR and CDR2 SFDVKD. The CDR3 DNA reads TGTGCCACCAACGACAGGGGGCAGGCAGATACGCAGTATTTT. Protein: CATNDRGQADTQYF.